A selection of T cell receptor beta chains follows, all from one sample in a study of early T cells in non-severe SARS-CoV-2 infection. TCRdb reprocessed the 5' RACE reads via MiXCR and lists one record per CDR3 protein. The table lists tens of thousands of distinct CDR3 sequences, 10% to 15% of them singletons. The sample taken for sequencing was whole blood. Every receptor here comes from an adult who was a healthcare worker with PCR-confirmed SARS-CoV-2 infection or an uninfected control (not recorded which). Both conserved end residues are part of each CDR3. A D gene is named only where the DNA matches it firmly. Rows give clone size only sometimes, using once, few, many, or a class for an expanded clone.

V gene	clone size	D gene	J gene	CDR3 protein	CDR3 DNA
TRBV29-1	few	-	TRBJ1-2	CSVESQGF	TGCAGCGTTGAAAGTCAGGGCTTC
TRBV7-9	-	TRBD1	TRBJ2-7	CASSSPGQGVYEQYF	TGTGCCAGCAGCTCCCCGGGACAGGGTGTTTACGAGCAGTACTTC
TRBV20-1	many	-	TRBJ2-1	CSAKVGAGSYNEQFF	TGCAGTGCTAAAGTGGGGGCGGGGTCCTACAATGAGCAGTTCTTC
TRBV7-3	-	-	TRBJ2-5	CASSLAGAEGETQYF	TGTGCCAGCAGCTTGGCAGGGGCGGAGGGGGAGACCCAGTACTTC
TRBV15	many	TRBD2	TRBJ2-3	CATSRAGGRTDTQYF	TGTGCCACCAGCAGAGCGGGAGGCCGCACAGATACGCAGTATTTT
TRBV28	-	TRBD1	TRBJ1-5	CASSPDRGNQPQHF	TGTGCCAGCAGCCCGGACAGGGGCAATCAGCCCCAGCATTTT
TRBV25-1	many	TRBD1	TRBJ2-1	CAASARGQGANEQFF	TGTGCTGCCTCTGCGAGGGGACAGGGGGCAAATGAGCAGTTCTTC
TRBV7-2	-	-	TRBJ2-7	CASNPRGPLGEQYF	TGTGCCAGCAACCCGAGGGGACCCTTAGGGGAGCAGTACTTC
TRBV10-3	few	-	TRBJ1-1	CAVASWDTEAFF	TGTGCCGTCGCCTCTTGGGACACTGAAGCTTTCTTT
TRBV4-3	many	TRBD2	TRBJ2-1	CASSQGRTSGKPEVNEQFF	TGCGCCAGCAGCCAAGGGCGGACTAGCGGAAAACCCGAGGTGAATGAGCAGTTCTTC
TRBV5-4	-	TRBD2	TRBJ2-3	CASSLKAGGTTDTQYF	TGTGCCAGCAGCTTGAAAGCGGGGGGTACCACAGATACGCAGTATTTT